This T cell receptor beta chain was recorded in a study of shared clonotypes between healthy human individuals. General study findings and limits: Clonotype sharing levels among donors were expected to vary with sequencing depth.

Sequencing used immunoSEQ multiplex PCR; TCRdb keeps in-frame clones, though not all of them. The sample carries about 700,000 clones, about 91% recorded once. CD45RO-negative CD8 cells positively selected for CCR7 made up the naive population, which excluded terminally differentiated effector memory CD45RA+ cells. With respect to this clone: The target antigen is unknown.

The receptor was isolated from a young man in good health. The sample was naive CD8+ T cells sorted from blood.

CDR3 region: CASSIDLAGGAGANVLTF. The CDR3, as DNA: TGTGCCAGTAGTATAGATCTCGCGGGAGGGGCTGGGGCCAACGTCCTGACTTTC. The J gene is TRBJ2-6, the V gene TRBV19; TRBD2 matches 9 bases. The CDR3 has 18 amino acids. The V and J ends lost 0 bases and 2 bases, in that order; junction bases with no gene match: 5. The germline V gene has CDR1 LNHDA and CDR2 SQIVND (reference sequence).